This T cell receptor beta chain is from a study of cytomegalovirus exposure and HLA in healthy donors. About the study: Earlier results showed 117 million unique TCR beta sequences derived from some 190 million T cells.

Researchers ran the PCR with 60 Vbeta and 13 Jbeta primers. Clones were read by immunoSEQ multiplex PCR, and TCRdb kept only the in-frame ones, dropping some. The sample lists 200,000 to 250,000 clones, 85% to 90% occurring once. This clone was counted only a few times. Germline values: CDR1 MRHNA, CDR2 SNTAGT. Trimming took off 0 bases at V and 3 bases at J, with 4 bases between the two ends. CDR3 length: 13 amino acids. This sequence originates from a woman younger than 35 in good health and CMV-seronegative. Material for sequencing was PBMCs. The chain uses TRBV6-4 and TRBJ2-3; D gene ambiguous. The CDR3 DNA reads TGTGCCAGCAGTGACTCGGCTACAGATACGCAGTATTTT. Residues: CASSDSATDTQYF.